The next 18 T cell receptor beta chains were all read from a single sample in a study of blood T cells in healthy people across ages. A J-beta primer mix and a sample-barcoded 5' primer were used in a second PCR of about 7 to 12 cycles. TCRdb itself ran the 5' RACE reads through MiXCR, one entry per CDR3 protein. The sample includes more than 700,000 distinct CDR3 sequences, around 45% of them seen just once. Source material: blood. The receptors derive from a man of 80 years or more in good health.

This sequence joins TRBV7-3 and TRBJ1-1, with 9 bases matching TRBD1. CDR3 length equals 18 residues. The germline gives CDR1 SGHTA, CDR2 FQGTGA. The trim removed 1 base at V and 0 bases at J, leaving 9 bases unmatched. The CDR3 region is CASSLRAVTGGMNTEAFF. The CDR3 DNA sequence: TGTGCCAGCAGCTTAAGGGCGGTGACAGGGGGGATGAACACTGAAGCTTTCTTT.

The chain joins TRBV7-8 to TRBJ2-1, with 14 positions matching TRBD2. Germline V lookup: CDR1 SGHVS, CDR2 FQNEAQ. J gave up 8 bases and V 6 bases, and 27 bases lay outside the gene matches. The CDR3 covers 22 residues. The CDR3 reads CASRGRGGTSGSRSAVWYEQFF. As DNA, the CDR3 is TGTGCCAGCAGGGGCAGAGGGGGGACTAGCGGGAGCCGGTCCGCCGTATGGTATGAGCAGTTCTTC.

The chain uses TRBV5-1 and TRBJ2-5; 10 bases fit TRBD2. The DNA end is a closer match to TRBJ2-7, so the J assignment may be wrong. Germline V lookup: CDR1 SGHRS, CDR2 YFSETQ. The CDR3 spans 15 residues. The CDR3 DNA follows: TGCGCCAGCAGCTCGGCTAGCGGGAGTTTCGACGAGCAGTACTTC. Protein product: CASSSASGSFDEQYF.

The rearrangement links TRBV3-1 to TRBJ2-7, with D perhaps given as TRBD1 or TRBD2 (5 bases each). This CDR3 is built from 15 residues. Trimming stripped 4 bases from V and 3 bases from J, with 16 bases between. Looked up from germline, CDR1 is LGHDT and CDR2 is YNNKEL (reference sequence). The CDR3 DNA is TGTGCCAGCAGCCGAGGTTCGGGGCAGGGCTACGAGCAGTACTTC. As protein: CASSRGSGQGYEQYF.

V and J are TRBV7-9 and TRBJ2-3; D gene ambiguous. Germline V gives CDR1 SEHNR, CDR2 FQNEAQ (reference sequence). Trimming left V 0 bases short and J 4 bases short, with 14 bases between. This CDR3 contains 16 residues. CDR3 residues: CASSLAVRPLSDTQYF. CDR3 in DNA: TGTGCCAGCAGCTTAGCTGTAAGGCCCCTCTCAGATACGCAGTATTTT.

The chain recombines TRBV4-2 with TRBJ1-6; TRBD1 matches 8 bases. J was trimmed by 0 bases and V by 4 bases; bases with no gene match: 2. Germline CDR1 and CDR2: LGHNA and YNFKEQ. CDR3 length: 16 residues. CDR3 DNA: TGTGCCAGCAGCCGGGGACAGGACTCCTATAATTCACCCCTCCACTTT. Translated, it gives CASSRGQDSYNSPLHF.

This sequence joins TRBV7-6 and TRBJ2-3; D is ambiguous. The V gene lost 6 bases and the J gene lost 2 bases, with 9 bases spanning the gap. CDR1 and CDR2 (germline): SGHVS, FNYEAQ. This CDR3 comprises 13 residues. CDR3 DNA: TGTGCCAGCAGTCTCACTAACACAGATACGCAGTATTTT. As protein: CASSLTNTDTQYF. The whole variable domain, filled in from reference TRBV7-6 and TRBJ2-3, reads GAGVSQSPRYKVTKRGQDVALRCDPISGHVSLYWYRQALGQGPEFLTYFNYEAQQDKSGLPNDRFSAERPEGSISTLTIQRTEQRDSAMYRCASSLTNTDTQYFGPGTRLTVL.

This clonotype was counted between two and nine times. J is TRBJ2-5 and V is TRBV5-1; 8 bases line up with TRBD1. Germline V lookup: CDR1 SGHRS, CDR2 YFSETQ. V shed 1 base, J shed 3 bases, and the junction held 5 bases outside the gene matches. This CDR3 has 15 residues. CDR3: CASSLWGTGEETQYF. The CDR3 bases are TGCGCCAGCAGCTTGTGGGGGACAGGCGAAGAGACCCAGTACTTC.

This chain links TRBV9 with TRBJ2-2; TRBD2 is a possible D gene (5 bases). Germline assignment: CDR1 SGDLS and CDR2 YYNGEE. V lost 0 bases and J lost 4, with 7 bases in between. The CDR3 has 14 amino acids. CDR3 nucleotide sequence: TGTGCCAGCAGCGTAGTGGGGAGCACCGGGGAGCTGTTTTTT. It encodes CASSVVGSTGELFF.

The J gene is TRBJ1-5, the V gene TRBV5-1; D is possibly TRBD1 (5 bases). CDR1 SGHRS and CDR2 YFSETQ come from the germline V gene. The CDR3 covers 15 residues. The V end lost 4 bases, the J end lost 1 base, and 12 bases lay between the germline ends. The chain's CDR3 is CASSLGDTSNQPQHF. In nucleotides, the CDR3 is TGCGCCAGCAGCCTAGGGGATACGAGCAATCAGCCCCAGCATTTT. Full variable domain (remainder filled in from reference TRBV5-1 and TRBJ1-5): KAGVTQTPRYLIKTRGQQVTLSCSPISGHRSVSWYQQTPGQGLQFLFEYFSETQRNKGNFPGRFSGRQFSNSRSEMNVSTLELGDSALYLCASSLGDTSNQPQHFGDGTRLSIL.

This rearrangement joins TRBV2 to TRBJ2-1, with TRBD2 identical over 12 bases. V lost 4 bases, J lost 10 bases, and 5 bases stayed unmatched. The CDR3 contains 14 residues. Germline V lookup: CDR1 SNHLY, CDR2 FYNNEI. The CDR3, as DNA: TGTGCCAGCAGTGGGACTAGCGGGGCTGAGGAGCAGTTCTTC. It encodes CASSGTSGAEEQFF.

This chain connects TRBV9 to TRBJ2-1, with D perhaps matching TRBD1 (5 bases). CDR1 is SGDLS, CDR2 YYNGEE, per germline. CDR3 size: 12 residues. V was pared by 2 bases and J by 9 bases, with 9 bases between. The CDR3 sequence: CASSVLQGEQFF. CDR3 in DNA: TGTGCCAGCAGCGTTCTCCAGGGTGAGCAGTTCTTC.

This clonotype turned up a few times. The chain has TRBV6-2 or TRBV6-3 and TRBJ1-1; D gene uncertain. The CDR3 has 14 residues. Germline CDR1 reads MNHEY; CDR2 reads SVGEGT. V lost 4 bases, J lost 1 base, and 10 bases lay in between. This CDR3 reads CASSLSFGNTEAFF. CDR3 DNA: TGTGCCAGCAGTTTATCCTTCGGGAACACTGAAGCTTTCTTT.

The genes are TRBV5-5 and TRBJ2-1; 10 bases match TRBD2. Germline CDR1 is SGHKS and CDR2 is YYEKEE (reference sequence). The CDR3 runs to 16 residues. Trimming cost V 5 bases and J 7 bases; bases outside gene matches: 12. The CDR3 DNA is TGTGCCAGCAGACTTCTAGCGGGAGTATCCGGTAATGAGCAGTTCTTC. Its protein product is CASRLLAGVSGNEQFF.

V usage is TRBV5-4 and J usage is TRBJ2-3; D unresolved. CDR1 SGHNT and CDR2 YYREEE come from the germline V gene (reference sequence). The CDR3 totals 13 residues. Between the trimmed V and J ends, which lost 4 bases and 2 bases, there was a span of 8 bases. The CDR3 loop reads CASSVTITDTQYF. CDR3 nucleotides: TGTGCCAGCAGCGTAACCATCACAGATACGCAGTATTTT.

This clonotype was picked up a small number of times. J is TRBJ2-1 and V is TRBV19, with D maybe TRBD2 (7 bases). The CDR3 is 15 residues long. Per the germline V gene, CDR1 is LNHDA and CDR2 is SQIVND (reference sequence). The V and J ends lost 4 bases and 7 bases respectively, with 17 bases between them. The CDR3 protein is CASSRASGTGNEQFF. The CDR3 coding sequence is TGTGCCAGTAGTAGGGCTAGCGGTACAGGGAATGAGCAGTTCTTC.

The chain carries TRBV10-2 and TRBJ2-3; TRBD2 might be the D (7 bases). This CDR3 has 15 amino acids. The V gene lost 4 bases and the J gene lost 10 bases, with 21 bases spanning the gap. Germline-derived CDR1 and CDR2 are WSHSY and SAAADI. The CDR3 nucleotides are TGCGCCAGCAGTGGGACTAGGGGGGCTTACTCGGCGCAGTATTTT. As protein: CASSGTRGAYSAQYF.

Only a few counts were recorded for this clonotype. The DNA for the CDR3 is TGCGCCAGCAGAGCGACTAGCGCAAACACCGGGGAGCTGTTTTTT. This codes for CASRATSANTGELFF. The chain carries TRBV10-1 and TRBJ2-2; 8 nucleotides line up with TRBD2. After removal of 6 bases from V and 2 bases from J, the junction contained 5 bases not matched to a gene. Germline CDR1 is WNHNN and CDR2 is SYGVQD (reference sequence). The CDR3 covers 15 residues.